This entry concerns a single TCR beta chain. Its cognate antigen is unknown. This specimen comes from a study of OX40 agonist ivuxolimab in advanced cancers. General study findings and limits: The authors did not determine the antigen specificity of the expanded peripheral T cells.

In germline, CDR1 is MNHNS, CDR2 SASEGT. V dropped 4 bases and J dropped 1 base, with 10 bases sitting between them. The CDR3 has 14 residues. Measured with immunoSEQ multiplex PCR; TCRdb has only the in-frame clones, and not every one. The sample holds fewer than 65,000 clones, 91% seen once. This receptor was identified in an adult with an advanced solid tumor such as melanoma, head and neck, liver or kidney cancer. The rearrangement joins TRBV6-1 to TRBJ1-1; a possible D gene is TRBD1 (5 bases). Here the sequenced sample was CD4+ or CD8+ T cells sorted from blood, taken in a trial of the OX40 agonist ivuxolimab. CDR3 DNA: TGTGCCAGCAGTGGGACAACTCGGAACACTGAAGCTTTCTTT. Its protein product is CASSGTTRNTEAFF.